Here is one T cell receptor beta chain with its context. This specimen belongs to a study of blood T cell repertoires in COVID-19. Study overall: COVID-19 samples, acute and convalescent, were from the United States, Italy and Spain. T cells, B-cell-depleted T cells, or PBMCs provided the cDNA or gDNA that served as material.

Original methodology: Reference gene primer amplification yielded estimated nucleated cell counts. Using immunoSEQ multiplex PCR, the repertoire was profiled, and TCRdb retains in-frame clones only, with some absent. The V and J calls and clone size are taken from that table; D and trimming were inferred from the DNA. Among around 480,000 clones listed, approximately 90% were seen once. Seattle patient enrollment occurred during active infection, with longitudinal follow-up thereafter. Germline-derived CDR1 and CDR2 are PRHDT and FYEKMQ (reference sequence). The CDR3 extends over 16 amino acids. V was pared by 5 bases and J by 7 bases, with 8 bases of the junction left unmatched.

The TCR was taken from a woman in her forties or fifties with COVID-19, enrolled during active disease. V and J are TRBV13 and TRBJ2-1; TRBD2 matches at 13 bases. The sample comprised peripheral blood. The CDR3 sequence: CASSPILAGGRNEQFF. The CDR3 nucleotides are TGTGCCAGCAGCCCAATACTAGCGGGGGGGCGGAATGAGCAGTTCTTC.